The clone carrying this T cell receptor (beta chain) was seen just once. These data belong to a study of blood T cell repertoires in COVID-19. Turning to the study itself: Acute-phase and convalescent COVID-19 samples originated in the United States, Italy and Spain. From T cells, B-cell-depleted T cells, or PBMCs came the material, which was cDNA or gDNA.

As originally analysed: Estimation of nucleated cell counts was performed using reference gene primer amplification. TCRdb's copy holds only in-frame clones and misses some; the assay was immunoSEQ multiplex PCR. Clone size and the V and J calls come from that table; the DNA yielded D and trimming. The top ten clones hold almost 1.5% of a sample with approximately 430,000 clones, about nine tenths of them seen once. V was shortened by 1 base and J by 5 bases, with 14 bases between the two germline ends. CDR1 LGHDT and CDR2 YNNKEL come from the germline V gene (reference sequence). The CDR3 totals 15 residues.

The sequenced sample consisted of peripheral blood. The sequence was collected from a woman aged 25 to 39 with active or convalescent COVID-19. The V call is TRBV3-1 (or the pseudogene TRBV3-2), the J call TRBJ1-2, with D possibly matching TRBD1 (5 bases). CDR3 bases: TGTGCCAGCAGCCAAGGGCAGGGACGGGAGTATGGCTACACCTTC. Amino acids: CASSQGQGREYGYTF.